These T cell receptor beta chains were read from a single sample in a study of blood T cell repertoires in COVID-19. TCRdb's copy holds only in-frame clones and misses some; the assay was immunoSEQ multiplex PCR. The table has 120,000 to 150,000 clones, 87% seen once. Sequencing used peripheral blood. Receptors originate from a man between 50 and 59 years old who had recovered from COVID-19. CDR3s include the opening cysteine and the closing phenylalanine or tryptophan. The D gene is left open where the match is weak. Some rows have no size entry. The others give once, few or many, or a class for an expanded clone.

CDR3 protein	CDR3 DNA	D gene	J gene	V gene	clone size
CASSYRGLANYGYTF	TGTGCCAGCAGCTATCGCGGGTTAGCAAACTATGGCTACACCTTC	-	TRBJ1-2	TRBV5-6	-
CASSFSGGATLAQYF	TGTGCCAGCAGCTTTAGCGGGGGGGCGACCTTGGCGCAGTACTTC	TRBD2	TRBJ2-7	TRBV7-2	-
CASSGGGQFNYGYTF	TGTGCCAGCAGCGGGGGGGGACAATTCAACTATGGCTACACCTTC	-	TRBJ1-2	TRBV5-4	-
CASSYRQGSNYGYTF	TGTGCCAGCAGCTACAGACAGGGGTCTAACTATGGCTACACCTTC	TRBD1	TRBJ1-2	TRBV5-5	-
CASSLHVPDRENGGPGANVLTF	TGTGCCAGCAGTCTCCATGTGCCCGACAGGGAAAACGGGGGACCTGGGGCCAACGTCCTGACTTTC	-	TRBJ2-6	TRBV6-6	-
CASSLVGTGQGLLNYGYTF	TGTGCCAGCAGCTTAGTGGGGACGGGACAGGGCCTGTTGAACTATGGCTACACCTTC	TRBD1	TRBJ1-2	TRBV7-2	-
CASSSSMQGVGTEAFF	TGTGCCAGCAGCTCGTCGATGCAGGGTGTTGGGACTGAAGCTTTCTTT	-	TRBJ1-1	TRBV7-3	-
CASGGWQGAETQYF	TGTGCCAGCGGGGGGTGGCAGGGGGCCGAGACCCAGTACTTC	TRBD1	TRBJ2-5	TRBV6-5	once
CASSSTRTTGGINEQFF	TGCGCCAGCAGCTCCACAAGAACGACAGGGGGAATCAATGAGCAGTTCTTC	TRBD1	TRBJ2-1	TRBV5-1	-
CATSDSNLNTGELFF	TGTGCCACCAGTGATAGTAACTTGAACACCGGGGAGCTGTTTTTT	-	TRBJ2-2	TRBV24-1	-
CSVAGTASYEQYF	TGCAGCGTTGCGGGGACAGCCTCCTACGAGCAGTACTTC	TRBD1	TRBJ2-7	TRBV29-1	-
CASSDPGQGYSNQPQHF	TGTGCCAGCAGCGACCCGGGACAGGGGTACAGCAATCAGCCCCAGCATTTT	TRBD1	TRBJ1-5	TRBV7-8	-
CSGLDRVPDGYTF	TGCAGCGGACTGGACAGGGTGCCCGATGGCTACACCTTC	TRBD1	TRBJ1-2	TRBV29-1	-
CASSDRDRGLEQYF	TGCGCCAGCAGCGACCGGGACAGGGGGCTTGAGCAGTACTTC	TRBD1	TRBJ2-7	TRBV5-1	-
CASSQRGWGPGNEQFF	TGCGCCAGCAGTCAGAGAGGCTGGGGGCCGGGGAATGAGCAGTTCTTC	-	TRBJ2-1	TRBV10-1	-
CASSQDVAGGGRTEAFF	TGTGCCAGCAGCCAAGACGTGGCAGGGGGCGGCCGCACTGAAGCTTTCTTT	TRBD1	TRBJ1-1	TRBV3-1/TRBV3-2	once
CASSPGTGGGGYTF	TGTGCCAGCAGCCCAGGTACAGGGGGAGGAGGCTACACCTTC	TRBD1	TRBJ1-2	TRBV5-4	-
CAISDIGTGGPYEQYF	TGTGCCATCAGTGATATAGGAACAGGCGGTCCCTACGAGCAGTACTTC	-	TRBJ2-7	TRBV10-3	-
CASSPLQGSNTEAFF	TGCGCCAGCAGCCCATTACAGGGGTCTAACACTGAAGCTTTCTTT	TRBD1	TRBJ1-1	TRBV5-1	-
CASSHLGQVPSGANVLTF	TGTGCCAGCAGCCACCTGGGACAGGTTCCCTCTGGGGCCAACGTCCTGACTTTC	TRBD1	TRBJ2-6	TRBV3-1/TRBV3-2	-
CSYRTGGGEQYF	TGCAGCTACAGGACAGGGGGCGGCGAGCAGTACTTC	TRBD1	TRBJ2-7	TRBV29-1	-
CASSEEQVGNQPQHF	TGTGCCAGCAGTGAAGAACAGGTAGGAAATCAGCCCCAGCATTTT	-	TRBJ1-5	TRBV6-1	-
CASSFEGNTEAFF	TGTGCCAGCAGTTTTGAGGGAAACACTGAAGCTTTCTTT	-	TRBJ1-1	TRBV12-3/TRBV12-4	-
CASSTSPLGNEQFF	TGTGCCAGCAGTACTAGTCCCCTGGGCAATGAGCAGTTCTTC	-	TRBJ2-1	TRBV7-2	-
CASSLGGLLLDEQYF	TGTGCCAGCAGCCTAGGGGGACTACTACTCGACGAGCAGTACTTC	-	TRBJ2-7	TRBV11-3	-
CASSDSLQTQYF	TGCGCCAGCAGTGATAGTCTGCAGACCCAGTACTTC	-	TRBJ2-5	TRBV10-1	-
CAWRADRVYNEQFF	TGTGCCTGGAGGGCGGACAGGGTTTACAATGAGCAGTTCTTC	TRBD1	TRBJ2-1	TRBV30	-
CASTERTGTDTQYF	TGTGCCAGCACGGAGAGGACAGGGACAGATACGCAGTATTTT	TRBD1	TRBJ2-3	TRBV5-4	-
CASKRDRPANYGYTF	TGTGCCAGCAAAAGGGACAGGCCAGCTAACTATGGCTACACCTTC	TRBD1	TRBJ1-2	TRBV2	-
CASSDRVNQPQHF	TGTGCCAGTAGTGACAGGGTCAATCAGCCCCAGCATTTT	TRBD1	TRBJ1-5	TRBV19	-
CASSPTSTDTQYF	TGCGCCAGCAGCCCTACTAGCACAGATACGCAGTATTTT	-	TRBJ2-3	TRBV4-3	-
CASGSGTGGNEKLFF	TGTGCTAGTGGTTCCGGGACAGGGGGCAATGAAAAACTGTTTTTT	TRBD1	TRBJ1-4	TRBV12-5	-
CASSPNGGNQETQYF	TGTGCCAGCAGCCCTAACGGGGGTAACCAAGAGACCCAGTACTTC	-	TRBJ2-5	TRBV7-2	-
CASSLIAEQETQYF	TGTGCCAGCAGCCTCATAGCGGAACAAGAGACCCAGTACTTC	-	TRBJ2-5	TRBV11-3	-
CAWSVGTGGPPLHF	TGTGCCTGGAGTGTTGGGACAGGGGGCCCGCCCCTCCACTTT	TRBD1	TRBJ1-6	TRBV30	-
CASSSRKGTGGPSQENTEAFF	TGTGCCAGCAGTAGCCGAAAAGGGACAGGGGGTCCTTCCCAGGAAAACACTGAAGCTTTCTTT	TRBD1	TRBJ1-1	TRBV27	-
CASSRDRQETQYF	TGTGCCAGCAGCCGGGACAGACAAGAGACCCAGTACTTC	TRBD1	TRBJ2-5	TRBV5-8	-
CASSTRSSSGNTIYF	TGTGCCAGTAGTACCCGTTCCAGCTCTGGAAACACCATATATTTT	-	TRBJ1-3	TRBV19	-
CASSQNLQINTEAFF	TGTGCCAGCAGTCAAAACTTACAGATAAACACTGAAGCTTTCTTT	-	TRBJ1-1	TRBV3-1/TRBV3-2	-
CASSLGGGFRETQYF	TGTGCCAGCAGCTTAGGCGGGGGATTCCGGGAGACCCAGTACTTC	-	TRBJ2-5	TRBV13	-